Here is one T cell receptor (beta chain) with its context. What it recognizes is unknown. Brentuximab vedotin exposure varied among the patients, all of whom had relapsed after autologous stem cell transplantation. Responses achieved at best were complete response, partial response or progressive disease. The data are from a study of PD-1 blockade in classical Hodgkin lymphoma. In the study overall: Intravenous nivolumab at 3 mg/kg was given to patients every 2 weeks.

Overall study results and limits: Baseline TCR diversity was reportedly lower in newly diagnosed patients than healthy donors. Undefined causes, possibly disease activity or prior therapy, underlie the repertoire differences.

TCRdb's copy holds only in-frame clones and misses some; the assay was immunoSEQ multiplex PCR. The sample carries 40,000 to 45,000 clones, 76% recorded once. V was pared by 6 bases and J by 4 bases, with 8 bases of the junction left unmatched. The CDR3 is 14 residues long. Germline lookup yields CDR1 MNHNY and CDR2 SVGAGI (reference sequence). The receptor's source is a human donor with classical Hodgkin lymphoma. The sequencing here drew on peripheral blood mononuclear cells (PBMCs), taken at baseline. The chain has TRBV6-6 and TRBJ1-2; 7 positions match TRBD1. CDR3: CASSSRGRSYGYTF. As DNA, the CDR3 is TGTGCCAGCAGCAGTAGGGGGCGCAGCTATGGCTACACCTTC.